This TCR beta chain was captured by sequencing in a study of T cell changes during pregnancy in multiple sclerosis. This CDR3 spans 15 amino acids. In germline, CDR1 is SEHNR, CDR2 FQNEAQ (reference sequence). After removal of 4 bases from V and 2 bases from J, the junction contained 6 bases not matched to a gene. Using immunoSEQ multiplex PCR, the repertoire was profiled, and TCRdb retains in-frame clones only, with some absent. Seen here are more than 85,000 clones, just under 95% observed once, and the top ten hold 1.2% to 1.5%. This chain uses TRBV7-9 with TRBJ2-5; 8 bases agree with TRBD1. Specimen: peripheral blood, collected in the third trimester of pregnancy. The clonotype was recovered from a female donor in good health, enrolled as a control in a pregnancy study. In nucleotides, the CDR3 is TGTGCCAGCAGCTCCCGGGACAGGCCACAAGAGACCCAGTACTTC. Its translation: CASSSRDRPQETQYF.